This TCR beta chain was profiled in a study of CD8 T cells in ankylosing spondylitis. Study-level results: In ankylosing spondylitis patients, matched synovial fluid reportedly showed significant enrichment of disease-linked clones. It appeared that ankylosing spondylitis blood was characterized by a TCR beta motif of roughly 8 highly homologous variants.

CDR3 length: 15 amino acids. Per the germline V gene, CDR1 is SEHNR and CDR2 is FQNEAQ (reference sequence). V was pared by 7 bases and J by 0 bases, with 13 bases between. In regard to this clonotype: The antigen is unknown.

5'-RACE, quantitative and with molecular barcodes, yielded the TCR beta libraries. TCRdb re-called the 5' RACE reads through MiXCR, storing one row per CDR3 protein. The repertoire holds 350,000 or so distinct CDR3 sequences, with approximately 10% as singletons. The V and J genes are TRBV7-9 and TRBJ1-3; D might be TRBD1 (5 bases). The sample was blood, either unsorted or a sorted T cell fraction (not recorded which). The sequence came from a female donor with ankylosing spondylitis or in good health (not recorded which). The CDR3 spells CASKAGPYSGNTIYF. CDR3 bases: TGTGCCAGCAAGGCGGGGCCGTACTCTGGAAACACCATATATTTT.